This paragraph reports one T cell receptor (beta chain). These data originate in a study of Graves' ophthalmopathy and Graves' hyperthyroidism. Ophthalmopathy-affected donors exhibited moderate-to-severe activity, CAS ≥3, NOSPECS ≥4, and duration under 3 months. Between the trimmed V and J ends, which lost 1 base and 5 bases, there was a span of 17 bases. CDR1 and CDR2 from the germline V gene are LNHDA and SQIVND (reference sequence). The CDR3 spans 16 residues. The authors amplified TCR beta CDR3 regions, and they did so from RNA transcripts for repertoire sequencing. HTBI primers primed a first-round RT-PCR, and a second-round multiplex PCR followed. TCRdb used MiXCR to reprocess the multiplex PCR reads, holding one entry per CDR3 protein. The sample has around 600,000 distinct CDR3 sequences, about two fifths seen once.

V usage is TRBV19 and J usage is TRBJ1-1; D unresolved. Sequenced: peripheral blood. The source is an adult man with Graves' ophthalmopathy. CDR3 protein: CASSIVGSGSGTEAFF. In DNA, the CDR3 is TGTGCCAGTAGTATAGTCGGCAGCGGCTCCGGGACTGAAGCTTTCTTT.